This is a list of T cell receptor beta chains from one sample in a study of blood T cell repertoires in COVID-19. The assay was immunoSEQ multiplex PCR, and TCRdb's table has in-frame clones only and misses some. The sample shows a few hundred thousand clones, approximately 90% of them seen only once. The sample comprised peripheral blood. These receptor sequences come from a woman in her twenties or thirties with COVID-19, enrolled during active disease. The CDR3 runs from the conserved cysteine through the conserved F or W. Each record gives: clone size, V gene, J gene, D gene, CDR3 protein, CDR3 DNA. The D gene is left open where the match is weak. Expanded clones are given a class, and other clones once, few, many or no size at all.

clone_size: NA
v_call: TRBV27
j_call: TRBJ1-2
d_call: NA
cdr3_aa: CASSLTGNYGYTF
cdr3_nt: TGTGCCAGCAGTTTAACAGGGAACTATGGCTACACCTTC

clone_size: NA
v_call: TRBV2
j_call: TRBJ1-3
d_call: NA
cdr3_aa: CASSQGPDSGNTIYF
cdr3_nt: TGTGCCAGCAGCCAGGGGCCGGACTCTGGAAACACCATATATTTT

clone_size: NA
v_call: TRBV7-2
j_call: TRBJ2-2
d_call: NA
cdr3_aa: CASSLQLGGPGELFF
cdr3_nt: TGTGCCAGCAGCCTACAACTGGGGGGACCCGGGGAGCTGTTTTTT

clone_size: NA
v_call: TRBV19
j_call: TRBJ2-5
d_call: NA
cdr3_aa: CASSIGQVHQETQYF
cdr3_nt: TGTGCCAGTAGTATAGGGCAGGTACACCAAGAGACCCAGTACTTC

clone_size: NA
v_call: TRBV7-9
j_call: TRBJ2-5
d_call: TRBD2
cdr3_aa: CASSLGGRGGPETQYF
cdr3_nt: TGTGCCAGCAGCTTAGGAGGGCGGGGGGGCCCGGAGACCCAGTACTTC

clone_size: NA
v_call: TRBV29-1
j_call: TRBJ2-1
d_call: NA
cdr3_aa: CSVDGGSYEQFF
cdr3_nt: TGCAGCGTTGATGGGGGGTCCTATGAGCAGTTCTTC

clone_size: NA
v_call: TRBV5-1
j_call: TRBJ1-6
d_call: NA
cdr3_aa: CASSLGQDSPLHF
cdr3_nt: TGCGCCAGCAGCTTGGGACAGGATTCACCCCTCCACTTT

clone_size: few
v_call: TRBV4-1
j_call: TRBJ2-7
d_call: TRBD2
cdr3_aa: CASSQGPNYGTGGAYEQYF
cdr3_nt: TGCGCCAGCAGCCAAGGTCCGAATTATGGGACCGGGGGGGCCTACGAGCAGTACTTC

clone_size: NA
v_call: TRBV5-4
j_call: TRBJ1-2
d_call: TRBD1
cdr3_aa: CASAYRGSDYGYTF
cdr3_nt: TGTGCCAGCGCCTACAGGGGGTCGGACTATGGCTACACCTTC

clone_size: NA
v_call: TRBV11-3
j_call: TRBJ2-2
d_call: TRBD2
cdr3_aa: CASSFSTSGTGELFF
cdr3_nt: TGTGCCAGCAGCTTTAGTACTAGCGGAACCGGGGAGCTGTTTTTT

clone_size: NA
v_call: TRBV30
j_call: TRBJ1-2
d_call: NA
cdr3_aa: CARPPSTGFYGYTF
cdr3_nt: TGTGCCCGGCCACCCTCCACAGGGTTCTATGGCTACACCTTC

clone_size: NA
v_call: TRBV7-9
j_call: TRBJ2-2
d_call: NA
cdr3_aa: CASSLPRGGAGELFF
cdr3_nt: TGTGCCAGCAGCTTGCCGAGGGGGGGGGCCGGGGAGCTGTTTTTT

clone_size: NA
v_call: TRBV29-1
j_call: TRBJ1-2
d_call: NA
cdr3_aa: CSVPGGRMDIQGYTF
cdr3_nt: TGCAGCGTCCCCGGGGGTCGTATGGATATACAGGGCTACACCTTC

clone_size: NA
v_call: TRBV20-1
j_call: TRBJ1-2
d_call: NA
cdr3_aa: CSARDMLGYTF
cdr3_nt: TGCAGTGCTAGAGACATGCTAGGCTACACCTTC

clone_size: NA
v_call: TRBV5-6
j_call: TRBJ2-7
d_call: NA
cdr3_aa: CASSLRTGIPYEQYF
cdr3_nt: TGTGCCAGCAGCTTACGAACAGGAATCCCCTACGAGCAGTACTTC